Reported below is one T cell receptor (beta chain). In the study's own analysis: Nucleated cell number was recorded as an estimate derived from reference gene primer amplification. The method was immunoSEQ multiplex PCR; TCRdb's version includes in-frame clones alone and lacks a portion of them. The D gene and trimming were derived from the DNA, and the V and J assignments and clone size from that table. The sample records 140,000 or so clones, roughly 85% being singletons. The entry originates in a study of blood T cell repertoires in COVID-19. Study background: Whether acute or convalescent, the COVID-19 samples came from the United States, Italy and Spain. Sample material is recorded as cDNA or gDNA derived from T cells, B-cell-depleted T cells, or PBMCs.

The germline gives CDR1 SNHLY, CDR2 FYNNEI. Trimming left V 1 base short and J 5 bases short, with 18 bases between. The CDR3 covers 17 residues. The clonotype comes from a man aged 45 to 65 with acute or convalescent COVID-19. The V call is TRBV2, the J call TRBJ2-1; tentatively, D is TRBD1 (5 bases). Material for sequencing was peripheral blood. As DNA, the CDR3 is TGTGCCAGCAGTGAAGGGGCAGGGCTCTTGGACCACAATGAGCAGTTCTTC. It translates to CASSEGAGLLDHNEQFF.